This T cell receptor beta chain was identified in a study of Tregs in tolerant kidney transplant recipients. Comments on this clone: Its specificity is not known.

Before regulatory T cell sorting, thawed PBMCs rested overnight at 37°C in approximately 200 IU/ml IL-2. Trimming took 0 bases from V and 5 from J, leaving 7 bases between them. The CDR3 is 13 amino acids. CDR1 is MNHEY and CDR2 is SVGAGI in the germline V gene. Study results and caveats: Some patients' samples used different primers over time, so nucleotide sequences weren't comparable.

Profiling relied on immunoSEQ multiplex PCR, and the TCRdb table lists in-frame clones only, not all of them. The sample lists 70,000 to 95,000 clones; under 95% were seen once. The sample in question was Tregs from blood, obtained before the transplant. The chain is built from TRBV6-5 and TRBJ1-1; no firm D call. This sequence was found in a human donor who received a combined kidney and bone marrow transplant. DNA of the CDR3: TGTGCCAGCAGTTACTCACGGGGAACTGAAGCTTTCTTT. It codes for CASSYSRGTEAFF.